The rows below give T cell receptor beta chains drawn from one sample of a study of T cells in Graves' hyperthyroidism and ophthalmopathy. TCRdb called the multiplex PCR reads again in MiXCR, with one record for every CDR3 protein. The sample consists of hundreds of thousands of distinct CDR3 sequences, roughly 14% of them appearing once. The sample consisted of blood. These receptors came from a woman between 40 and 50 years old with Graves' ophthalmopathy. CDR3s include the opening cysteine and the closing phenylalanine or tryptophan. The D gene is left open where the match is weak. The listing skips clone size in some rows; elsewhere it reads once, few, many or a size class.

J: TRBJ2-7
D: TRBD2
V: TRBV4-1
size: many
CDR3: CASRYDNSGGGEYEQYF
DNA: TGCGCCAGCAGGTACGACAATAGCGGGGGAGGAGAGTACGAGCAGTACTTC

J: TRBJ2-7
D: TRBD2
V: TRBV7-8
size: once
CDR3: CASSYHIIAGGIYEQYF
DNA: TGTGCCAGCAGCTATCACATTATAGCGGGTGGGATCTACGAGCAGTACTTC

J: TRBJ2-5
D: TRBD1
V: TRBV6-1
size: many
CDR3: CASSLRGIRETQYF
DNA: TGTGCCAGCAGCCTCAGGGGGATCCGAGAGACCCAGTACTTC

J: TRBJ2-7
D: -
V: TRBV27
size: many
CDR3: CASSLTKNSYEQYF
DNA: TGTGCCAGCAGTTTAACGAAAAACTCCTACGAGCAGTACTTC

J: TRBJ1-2
D: -
V: TRBV20-1
size: few
CDR3: CSARDPGSTGYTF
DNA: TGCAGTGCTAGAGATCCGGGGAGCACCGGCTACACCTTC

J: TRBJ2-2
D: -
V: TRBV12-3/TRBV12-4
size: many
CDR3: CASSPMGPRNTGELFF
DNA: TGTGCCAGCAGTCCTATGGGACCTAGGAACACCGGGGAGCTGTTTTTT

J: TRBJ1-2
D: -
V: TRBV19
size: many
CDR3: CASSWQVNYGYTF
DNA: TGTGCCAGTAGTTGGCAGGTTAACTATGGCTACACCTTC

J: TRBJ2-7
D: TRBD1
V: TRBV6-2/TRBV6-3
size: many
CDR3: CASSLYRGREQYF
DNA: TGTGCCAGCAGTCTATACAGGGGGCGCGAGCAGTACTTC

J: TRBJ2-7
D: -
V: TRBV20-1
size: -
CDR3: CSASPVDAYEQYF
DNA: TGCAGTGCTAGCCCCGTAGACGCCTACGAGCAGTACTTC

J: TRBJ2-7
D: TRBD2
V: TRBV27
size: many
CDR3: CASSLYSGLAGDRYEQYF
DNA: TGTGCCAGCAGTTTATACTCGGGACTAGCGGGAGATCGGTACGAGCAGTACTTC

J: TRBJ1-2
D: -
V: TRBV20-1
size: many
CDR3: CSARTGSDYGYTF
DNA: TGCAGTGCTAGAACAGGGTCAGACTATGGCTACACCTTC

J: TRBJ2-2
D: -
V: TRBV10-3
size: many
CDR3: CAISGLTRELFF
DNA: TGTGCCATCAGTGGGCTGACCCGGGAGCTGTTTTTT

J: TRBJ2-1
D: -
V: TRBV28
size: -
CDR3: CASSLKLVQFF
DNA: TGTGCCAGCAGTTTAAAGCTAGTTCAGTTCTTC

J: TRBJ2-5
D: -
V: TRBV7-2
size: few
CDR3: CASTGPGSKETQYF
DNA: TGTGCCAGCACCGGGCCGGGGAGCAAAGAGACCCAGTACTTC

J: TRBJ2-7
D: -
V: TRBV28
size: many
CDR3: CASSSPGPLYEQYF
DNA: TGTGCCAGCAGTTCTCCAGGGCCACTTTACGAGCAGTACTTC

J: TRBJ2-7
D: TRBD1
V: TRBV7-9
size: many
CDR3: CASNPGTGLSYEQYF
DNA: TGTGCCAGCAACCCGGGGACAGGTCTATCCTACGAGCAGTACTTC

J: TRBJ1-1
D: TRBD1
V: TRBV9
size: many
CDR3: CASSVRQGAGTEAFF
DNA: TGTGCCAGCAGCGTTCGACAGGGGGCAGGTACTGAAGCTTTCTTT

J: TRBJ1-4
D: -
V: TRBV6-1
size: -
CDR3: CASSEDGDINEKLFF
DNA: TGTGCCAGCAGTGAGGACGGCGACATTAATGAAAAACTGTTTTTT

J: TRBJ2-2
D: -
V: TRBV7-8
size: -
CDR3: CASTETGVSGELFF
DNA: TGTGCCAGCACCGAGACGGGGGTCTCCGGGGAGCTGTTTTTT

J: TRBJ2-2
D: -
V: TRBV28
size: -
CDR3: CASSRTDLITGELFF
DNA: TGTGCCAGCAGTCGGACGGACCTGATAACCGGGGAGCTGTTTTTT

J: TRBJ1-1
D: -
V: TRBV25-1
size: -
CDR3: CASSTVNTEAFF
DNA: TGTGCCAGCAGCACCGTTAACACTGAAGCTTTCTTT

J: TRBJ2-7
D: TRBD2
V: TRBV6-5
size: many
CDR3: CASSYREGLLYEQYF
DNA: TGTGCCAGCAGTTACCGGGAGGGCCTTTTGTACGAGCAGTACTTC

J: TRBJ1-3
D: -
V: TRBV4-3
size: many
CDR3: CASSQDQSSGNTIYF
DNA: TGCGCCAGCAGCCAAGATCAGAGCTCTGGAAACACCATATATTTT

J: TRBJ1-1
D: -
V: TRBV20-1
size: once
CDR3: CSASGMSTEAFF
DNA: TGCAGTGCTTCCGGGATGAGTACTGAAGCTTTCTTT

J: TRBJ2-5
D: TRBD2
V: TRBV5-4
size: few
CDR3: CASSLSSGSGQETQYF
DNA: TGTGCCAGCAGCTTATCTAGCGGGAGTGGGCAAGAGACCCAGTACTTC

J: TRBJ2-7
D: TRBD2
V: TRBV6-2/TRBV6-3
size: -
CDR3: CASRTAYPTSGASYEQYF
DNA: TGTGCCAGCAGAACAGCCTACCCGACTAGCGGGGCCTCCTACGAGCAGTACTTC

J: TRBJ2-7
D: TRBD2
V: TRBV6-5
size: many
CDR3: CASSGLAGSDEQYF
DNA: TGTGCCAGCAGCGGACTAGCGGGAAGCGACGAGCAGTACTTC

J: TRBJ2-7
D: -
V: TRBV7-9
size: many
CDR3: CASNPGSRPYEQYF
DNA: TGTGCCAGCAACCCAGGATCACGACCCTACGAGCAGTACTTC

J: TRBJ1-5
D: -
V: TRBV28
size: many
CDR3: CASSQGPSLYQPQHF
DNA: TGTGCCAGCAGCCAGGGACCGTCTCTCTATCAGCCCCAGCATTTT

J: TRBJ2-2
D: -
V: TRBV27
size: many
CDR3: CASSLSPNTGELFF
DNA: TGTGCCAGCAGTCTTAGTCCAAACACCGGGGAGCTGTTTTTT

J: TRBJ2-7
D: TRBD2
V: TRBV4-2
size: -
CDR3: CASSSGGTSGTYEQYF
DNA: TGTGCCAGCAGTTCCGGCGGGACTAGCGGGACCTACGAGCAGTACTTC

J: TRBJ2-7
D: -
V: TRBV14
size: many
CDR3: CASSQEEGGTYEQYF
DNA: TGTGCCAGCAGCCAAGAAGAGGGGGGGACCTACGAGCAGTACTTC

J: TRBJ1-1
D: -
V: TRBV19
size: -
CDR3: CASSQTPLDTEAFF
DNA: TGTGCCAGTAGCCAAACTCCCCTCGACACTGAAGCTTTCTTT

J: TRBJ1-2
D: TRBD1
V: TRBV24-1
size: many
CDR3: CATSDEGTEYGYTF
DNA: TGTGCCACCAGTGATGAAGGGACAGAATATGGCTACACCTTC

J: TRBJ2-7
D: -
V: TRBV12-3/TRBV12-4
size: many
CDR3: CASSTMGGTYEQYF
DNA: TGTGCCAGCAGCACGATGGGAGGCACCTACGAGCAGTACTTC

J: TRBJ2-5
D: -
V: TRBV19
size: few
CDR3: CASSKGGQVSLETQYF
DNA: TGTGCCAGTAGTAAGGGTGGCCAGGTTTCCTTAGAGACCCAGTACTTC

J: TRBJ1-5
D: TRBD1
V: TRBV6-2/TRBV6-3
size: -
CDR3: CASSNAPGQGVNQPQHF
DNA: TGTGCCAGCAGCAACGCCCCGGGACAGGGAGTCAATCAGCCCCAGCATTTT

J: TRBJ2-7
D: TRBD2
V: TRBV28
size: many
CDR3: CASSPLAGVIYEQYF
DNA: TGTGCCAGCAGTCCCCTAGCGGGAGTCATCTACGAGCAGTACTTC

J: TRBJ1-1
D: -
V: TRBV2
size: many
CDR3: CASSKETNTEAFF
DNA: TGTGCCAGCAGCAAAGAAACGAACACTGAAGCTTTCTTT

J: TRBJ1-1
D: TRBD1
V: TRBV12-5
size: -
CDR3: CASGLVGTGGRFTEAFF
DNA: TGTGCTAGTGGTTTGGTAGGGACAGGGGGCAGGTTTACTGAAGCTTTCTTT

J: TRBJ2-5
D: TRBD2
V: TRBV11-1
size: -
CDR3: CASSLLAGEGYQETQYF
DNA: TGTGCCAGCAGCTTACTAGCGGGAGAGGGGTACCAAGAGACCCAGTACTTC

J: TRBJ2-1
D: -
V: TRBV7-2
size: -
CDR3: CASSLTGADNEQFF
DNA: TGTGCCAGCAGCTTAACGGGAGCGGACAATGAGCAGTTCTTC

J: TRBJ1-2
D: -
V: TRBV11-2
size: few
CDR3: CASSLGVDRRGSGYTF
DNA: TGTGCCAGCAGCTTAGGTGTCGATCGTCGGGGGAGTGGCTACACCTTC

J: TRBJ2-7
D: -
V: TRBV14
size: many
CDR3: CASSQELGSSYEQYF
DNA: TGTGCCAGCAGCCAAGAGTTGGGCAGCTCCTACGAGCAGTACTTC

J: TRBJ1-5
D: -
V: TRBV6-1
size: many
CDR3: CASSERNLDFSQPQHF
DNA: TGTGCCAGCAGTGAACGTAACTTGGATTTTTCACAGCCCCAGCATTTT

J: TRBJ1-1
D: -
V: TRBV4-1
size: many
CDR3: CASSHVWGTEAFF
DNA: TGCGCCAGCAGCCATGTATGGGGTACTGAAGCTTTCTTT

J: TRBJ1-1
D: -
V: TRBV9
size: many
CDR3: CASSVEGGEAFF
DNA: TGTGCCAGCAGCGTGGAAGGGGGTGAAGCTTTCTTT

J: TRBJ2-3
D: -
V: TRBV2
size: many
CDR3: CASSDRAYTQYF
DNA: TGTGCCAGCAGTGACCGAGCGTATACGCAGTATTTT

J: TRBJ1-1
D: -
V: TRBV6-2/TRBV6-3
size: many
CDR3: CASHDRSEAFF
DNA: TGTGCCAGCCATGACCGATCCGAAGCTTTCTTT

J: TRBJ1-1
D: -
V: TRBV19
size: many
CDR3: CASSIHWRNTEAFF
DNA: TGTGCCAGTAGTATTCATTGGCGGAACACTGAAGCTTTCTTT

J: TRBJ1-4
D: -
V: TRBV25-1
size: few
CDR3: CASSEPPGPSVNEKLFF
DNA: TGTGCCAGCAGTGAACCACCGGGACCCTCGGTGAATGAAAAACTGTTTTTT

J: TRBJ1-1
D: -
V: TRBV28
size: -
CDR3: CASSSPAMGGAEAFF
DNA: TGTGCCAGCAGTTCTCCCGCAATGGGAGGTGCTGAAGCTTTCTTT

J: TRBJ1-5
D: -
V: TRBV2
size: -
CDR3: CASNGGAWPQHF
DNA: TGTGCCAGCAACGGGGGAGCCTGGCCCCAGCATTTT

J: TRBJ2-5
D: -
V: TRBV7-2
size: many
CDR3: CASSLALWGTRQETQYF
DNA: TGTGCCAGCAGCTTAGCGCTTTGGGGGACCCGCCAAGAGACCCAGTACTTC

J: TRBJ1-6
D: TRBD1
V: TRBV5-1
size: many
CDR3: CASRIGQETNSPLHF
DNA: TGCGCCAGCAGGATTGGACAGGAGACTAATTCACCCCTCCACTTT

J: TRBJ2-7
D: -
V: TRBV5-1
size: -
CDR3: CASSLEGVHEQYF
DNA: TGCGCCAGCAGCTTGGAGGGAGTGCACGAGCAGTACTTC

J: TRBJ2-7
D: -
V: TRBV29-1
size: many
CDR3: CSVEEGRPSYEQYF
DNA: TGCAGCGTTGAAGAAGGACGGCCCTCCTACGAGCAGTACTTC

J: TRBJ2-7
D: -
V: TRBV4-1
size: many
CDR3: CASSQAAGGGRSSYEQYF
DNA: TGCGCCAGCAGCCAAGCCGCAGGGGGCGGGAGGTCTAGTTACGAGCAGTACTTC

J: TRBJ2-7
D: -
V: TRBV5-1
size: many
CDR3: CASSLGGRADEQYF
DNA: TGCGCCAGCAGCTTGGGAGGCAGGGCTGACGAGCAGTACTTC